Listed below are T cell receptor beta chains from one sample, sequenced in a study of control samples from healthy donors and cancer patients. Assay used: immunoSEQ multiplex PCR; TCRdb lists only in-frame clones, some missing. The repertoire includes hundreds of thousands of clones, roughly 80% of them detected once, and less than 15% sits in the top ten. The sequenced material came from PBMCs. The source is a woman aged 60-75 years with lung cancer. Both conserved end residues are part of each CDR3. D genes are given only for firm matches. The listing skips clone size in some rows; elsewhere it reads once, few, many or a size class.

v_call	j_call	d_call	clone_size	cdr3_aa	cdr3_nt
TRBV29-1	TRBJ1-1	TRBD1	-	CSALSGGAGGAFF	TGCAGCGCCCTTTCAGGGGGCGCTGGGGGAGCTTTCTTT
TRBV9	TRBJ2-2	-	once	CASHPGSLLTGELFF	TGTGCCAGCCATCCCGGGTCGCTACTCACCGGGGAGCTGTTTTTT
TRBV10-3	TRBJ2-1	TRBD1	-	CAISEALTGADVNEQFF	TGTGCCATCAGTGAGGCCCTAACAGGGGCGGACGTCAATGAGCAGTTCTTC
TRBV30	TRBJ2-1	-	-	CAWNRDNNEQFF	TGTGCCTGGAACAGGGACAACAATGAGCAGTTCTTC
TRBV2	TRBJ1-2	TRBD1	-	CASSQRTGQTYGYTF	TGTGCCAGCAGTCAGCGGACAGGACAGACTTATGGCTACACCTTC
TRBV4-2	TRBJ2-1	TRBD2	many	CASSQDSGGRFYNEQFF	TGTGCCAGCAGCCAAGATAGCGGCGGGAGATTCTACAATGAGCAGTTCTTC
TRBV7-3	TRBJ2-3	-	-	CASSLKATRDTQYF	TGTGCCAGCAGCTTAAAGGCTACTCGCGATACGCAGTATTTT
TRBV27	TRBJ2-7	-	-	CASSPSSTYEQYF	TGTGCCAGCAGTCCCTCTTCGACCTACGAGCAGTACTTC
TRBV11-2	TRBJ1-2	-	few	CASTLYRADGYTF	TGTGCCAGCACCTTGTACAGGGCGGATGGCTACACCTTC
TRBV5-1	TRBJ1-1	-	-	CASSLAEATNTEAFF	TGCGCCAGCAGCTTAGCCGAGGCGACAAACACTGAAGCTTTCTTT
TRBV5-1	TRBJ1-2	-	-	CASSLSGGIDGYTF	TGCGCCAGCAGCTTAAGCGGAGGGATAGATGGCTACACCTTC
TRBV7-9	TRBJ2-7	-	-	CASSLDREQYF	TGTGCCAGCAGCTTAGACCGGGAGCAGTACTTC
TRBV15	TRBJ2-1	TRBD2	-	CATSRPGGSSYNEQFF	TGTGCCACCAGCAGACCCGGGGGGAGCTCCTACAATGAGCAGTTCTTC
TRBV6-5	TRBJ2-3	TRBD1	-	CASHSGQGFTDTQYF	TGTGCCAGCCACTCGGGACAGGGCTTCACAGATACGCAGTATTTT
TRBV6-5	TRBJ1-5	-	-	CASSYRSNQPQHF	TGTGCCAGCAGTTACAGGTCCAATCAGCCCCAGCATTTT
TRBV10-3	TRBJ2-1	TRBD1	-	CASLGTGHRNEQFF	TGTGCCTCCCTAGGGACAGGGCATCGGAATGAGCAGTTCTTC
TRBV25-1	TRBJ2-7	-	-	CASNLTGIRRGASYEQYF	TGTGCCAGCAACTTGACAGGTATACGAAGAGGGGCCTCCTACGAGCAGTACTTC
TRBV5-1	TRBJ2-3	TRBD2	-	CASRVAGDATDTQYF	TGCGCCAGCAGAGTAGCGGGCGACGCGACAGATACGCAGTATTTT
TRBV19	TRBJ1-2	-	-	CASSIAGNYGYTF	TGTGCCAGTAGTATCGCGGGGAACTATGGCTACACCTTC
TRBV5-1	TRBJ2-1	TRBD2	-	CASSSGTSGVSEQFF	TGCGCCAGCAGCTCCGGGACTAGCGGGGTTTCAGAGCAGTTCTTC
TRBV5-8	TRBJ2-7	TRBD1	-	CASSVAGQGAHEQYF	TGTGCCAGCAGCGTTGCTGGACAGGGGGCGCACGAGCAGTACTTC
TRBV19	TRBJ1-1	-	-	CASSIKGIFTEAFF	TGTGCCAGTAGTATAAAGGGGATTTTCACTGAAGCTTTCTTT
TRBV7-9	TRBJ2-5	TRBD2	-	CASSSGLAGASGTQYF	TGTGCCAGCAGCTCCGGACTAGCGGGAGCGTCCGGGACCCAGTACTTC
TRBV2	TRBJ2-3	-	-	CASGRTGVLTDTQYF	TGTGCCAGCGGTAGGACCGGGGTCCTCACAGATACGCAGTATTTT
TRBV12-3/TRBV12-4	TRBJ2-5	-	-	CASSSTGLSTQYF	TGTGCCAGCAGTTCCACAGGGTTGTCGACCCAGTACTTC
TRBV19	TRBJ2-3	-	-	CASSMSTDTQYF	TGTGCCAGTAGTATGAGCACAGATACGCAGTATTTT
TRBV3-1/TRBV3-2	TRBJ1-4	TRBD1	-	CASSTTRQGATNEKLFF	TGTGCCAGCAGCACAACCCGACAGGGGGCGACTAATGAAAAACTGTTTTTT
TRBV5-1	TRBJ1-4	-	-	CASSGRPHRDEKLFF	TGCGCCAGCAGCGGCAGGCCGCATCGGGATGAAAAACTGTTTTTT
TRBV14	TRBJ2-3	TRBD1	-	CASSPKMGQITDTQYF	TGTGCCAGCAGCCCCAAGATGGGACAGATCACAGATACGCAGTATTTT
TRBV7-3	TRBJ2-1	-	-	CASSLTEAAYNEQFF	TGTGCCAGCAGCTTAACGGAGGCGGCCTACAATGAGCAGTTCTTC
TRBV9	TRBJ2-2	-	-	CASRGGWATGELFF	TGTGCCAGCAGGGGGGGCTGGGCGACCGGGGAGCTGTTTTTT